This T cell receptor beta chain was documented in a study of CD4 T cells in relation to SARS-CoV-2 and coronaviruses. As for the study in general: The negative reference was HIV-1 Nef peptide pool or peptide-free culture.

The repertoire was sequenced with immunoSEQ multiplex PCR; TCRdb's copy has only in-frame clones and lacks some. The top ten clones hold about 30% of a sample with roughly 14,000 clones, around four fifths of them seen once. CD4+ T cells from unexposed donors were obtained before the COVID-19 pandemic (2011-2018). Isolation of CD4+ T cells took place after about 9 days in culture. Unmatched junction bases numbered 12, after V lost 2 bases and J lost 15 bases. Germline assignment: CDR1 SGDLS and CDR2 YYNGEE. The CDR3 has 15 residues. Only a few counts were recorded for this clone. Its specificity is unknown.

The source is a human donor in good health. The sample consisted of CD4+ T cells from PBMCs, cultured in vitro. The chain employs TRBV9 and TRBJ2-1; 12 nucleotides agree with TRBD2. The CDR3 sequence is CASSVGLAGGRRLFF. The CDR3 DNA reads as TGTGCCAGCAGCGTGGGACTAGCGGGCGGCCGACGGCTGTTCTTC.